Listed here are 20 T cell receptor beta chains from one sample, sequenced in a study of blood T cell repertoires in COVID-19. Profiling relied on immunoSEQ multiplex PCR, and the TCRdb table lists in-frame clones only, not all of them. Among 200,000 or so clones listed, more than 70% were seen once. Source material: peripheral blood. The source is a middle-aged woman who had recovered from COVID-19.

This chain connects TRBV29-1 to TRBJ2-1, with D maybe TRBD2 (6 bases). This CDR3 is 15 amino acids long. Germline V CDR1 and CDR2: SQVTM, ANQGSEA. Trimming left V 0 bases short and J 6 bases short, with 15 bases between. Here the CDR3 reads CSVEDSGEYINEQFF. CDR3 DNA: TGCAGCGTTGAAGATTCGGGGGAGTATATCAATGAGCAGTTCTTC.

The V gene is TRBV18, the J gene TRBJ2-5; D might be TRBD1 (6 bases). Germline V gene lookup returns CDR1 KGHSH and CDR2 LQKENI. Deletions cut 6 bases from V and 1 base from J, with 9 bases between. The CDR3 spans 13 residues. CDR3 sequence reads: CASSLDSQETQYF. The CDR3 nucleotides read TGTGCCAGCTCCTTGGACAGCCAAGAGACCCAGTACTTC.

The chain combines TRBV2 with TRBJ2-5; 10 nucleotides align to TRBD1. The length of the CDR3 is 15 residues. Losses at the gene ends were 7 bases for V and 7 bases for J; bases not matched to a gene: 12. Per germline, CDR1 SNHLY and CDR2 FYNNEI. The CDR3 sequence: CASTPETGGAGTQYF. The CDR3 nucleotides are TGTGCCAGCACCCCGGAGACAGGGGGCGCGGGGACCCAGTACTTC.

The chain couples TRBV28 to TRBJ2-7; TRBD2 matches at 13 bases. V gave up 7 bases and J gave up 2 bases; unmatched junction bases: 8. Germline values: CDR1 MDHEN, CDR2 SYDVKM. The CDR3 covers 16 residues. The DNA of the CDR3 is TGTGCCAGCACTCAGCACGGACTAGCGGGAGCCTACGAGCAGTACTTC. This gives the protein CASTQHGLAGAYEQYF. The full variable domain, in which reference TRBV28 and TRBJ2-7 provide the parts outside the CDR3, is DVKVTQSSRYLVKRTGEKVFLECVQDMDHENMFWYRQDPGLGLRLIYFSYDVKMKEKGDIPEGYSVSREKKERFSLILESASTNQTSMYLCASTQHGLAGAYEQYFGPGTRLTVT.

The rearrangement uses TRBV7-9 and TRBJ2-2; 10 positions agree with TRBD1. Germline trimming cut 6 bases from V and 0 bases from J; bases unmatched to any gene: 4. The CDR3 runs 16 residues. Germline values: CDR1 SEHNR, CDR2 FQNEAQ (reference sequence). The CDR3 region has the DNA TGTGCCAGCAGACTGGGACAGGGGACGAACACCGGGGAGCTGTTTTTT. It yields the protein CASRLGQGTNTGELFF. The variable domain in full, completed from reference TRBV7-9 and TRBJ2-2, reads DTGVSQNPRHKITKRGQNVTFRCDPISEHNRLYWYRQTLGQGPEFLTYFQNEAQLEKSRLLSDRFSAERPKGSFSTLEIQRTEQGDSAMYLCASRLGQGTNTGELFFGEGSRLTVL.

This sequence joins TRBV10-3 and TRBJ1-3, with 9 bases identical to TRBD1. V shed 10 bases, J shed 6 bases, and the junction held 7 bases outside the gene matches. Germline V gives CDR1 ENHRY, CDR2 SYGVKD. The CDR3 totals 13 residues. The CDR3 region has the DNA TGTGCCACCTCTACAGGGGGCAAAAACACCATATATTTT. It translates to CATSTGGKNTIYF.

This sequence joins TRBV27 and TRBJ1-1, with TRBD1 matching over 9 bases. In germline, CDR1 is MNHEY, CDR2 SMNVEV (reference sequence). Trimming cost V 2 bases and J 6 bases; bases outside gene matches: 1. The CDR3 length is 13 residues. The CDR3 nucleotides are TGTGCCAGCAGTTTAAGGGACAGGGCTGAAGCTTTCTTT. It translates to CASSLRDRAEAFF.

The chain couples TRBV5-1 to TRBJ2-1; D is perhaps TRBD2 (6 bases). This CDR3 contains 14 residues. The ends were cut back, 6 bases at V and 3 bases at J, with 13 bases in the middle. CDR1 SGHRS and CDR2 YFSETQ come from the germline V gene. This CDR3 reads CASTSSVGYNEQFF. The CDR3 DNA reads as TGCGCCAGCACCTCTAGCGTGGGCTACAATGAGCAGTTCTTC.

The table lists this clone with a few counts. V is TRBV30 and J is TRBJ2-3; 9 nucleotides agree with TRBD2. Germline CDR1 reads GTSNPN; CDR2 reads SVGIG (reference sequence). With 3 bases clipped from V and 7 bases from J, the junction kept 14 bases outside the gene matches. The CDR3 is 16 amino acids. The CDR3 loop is CAWRGPGLAALHTQYF. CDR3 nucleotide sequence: TGTGCCTGGAGGGGCCCGGGACTAGCTGCGTTGCATACGCAGTATTTT.

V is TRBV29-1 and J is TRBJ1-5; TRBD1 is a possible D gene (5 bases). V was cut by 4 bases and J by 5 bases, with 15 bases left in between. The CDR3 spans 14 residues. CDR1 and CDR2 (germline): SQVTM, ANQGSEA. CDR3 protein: CSVAQVGGDQPQHF. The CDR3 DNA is TGCAGCGTTGCGCAGGTTGGGGGGGATCAGCCCCAGCATTTT. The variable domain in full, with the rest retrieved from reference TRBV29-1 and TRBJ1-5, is SAVISQKPSRDICQRGTSLTIQCQVDSQVTMMFWYRQQPGQSLTLIATANQGSEATYESGFVIDKFPISRPNLTFSTLTVSNMSPEDSSIYLCSVAQVGGDQPQHFGDGTRLSIL.

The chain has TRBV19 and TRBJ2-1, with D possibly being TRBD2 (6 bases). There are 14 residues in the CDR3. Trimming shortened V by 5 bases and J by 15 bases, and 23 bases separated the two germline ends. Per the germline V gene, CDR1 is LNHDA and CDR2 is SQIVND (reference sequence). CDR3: CASSDPPAGPIAFF. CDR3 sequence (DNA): TGTGCCAGTAGTGACCCCCCCGCGGGACCTATCGCGTTCTTC.

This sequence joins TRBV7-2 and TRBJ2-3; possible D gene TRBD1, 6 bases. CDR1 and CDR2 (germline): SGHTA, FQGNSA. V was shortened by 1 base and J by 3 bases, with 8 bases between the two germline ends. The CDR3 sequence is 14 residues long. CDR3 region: CASSLGTETDTQYF. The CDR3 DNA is TGTGCCAGCAGCTTAGGGACAGAAACAGATACGCAGTATTTT.

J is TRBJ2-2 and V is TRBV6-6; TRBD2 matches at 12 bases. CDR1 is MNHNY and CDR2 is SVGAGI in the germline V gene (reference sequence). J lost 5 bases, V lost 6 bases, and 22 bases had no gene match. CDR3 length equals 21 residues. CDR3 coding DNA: TGTGCCAGCAGCCCAAAAACCCAAAAAACTAGCGGGAGGCCGCATACCGGGGAGCTGTTTTTT. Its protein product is CASSPKTQKTSGRPHTGELFF.

The CDR3 DNA is TGCGCCAGCAGCCCCGACAACAACAATGAGCAGTTCTTC. Encoded protein: CASSPDNNNEQFF. This sequence joins TRBV5-1 and TRBJ2-1; D is unclear. The CDR3 totals 13 residues. V lost 4 bases to trimming and J lost 5 bases, with 10 bases between them. Germline V lookup: CDR1 SGHRS, CDR2 YFSETQ.

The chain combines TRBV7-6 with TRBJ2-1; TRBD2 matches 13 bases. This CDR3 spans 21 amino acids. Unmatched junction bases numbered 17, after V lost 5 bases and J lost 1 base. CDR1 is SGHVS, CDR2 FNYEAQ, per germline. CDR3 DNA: TGTGCCAGCAGCCGTGACTCACCGGGACTAGCGGGAAGCTTATCCTACAATGAGCAGTTCTTC. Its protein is CASSRDSPGLAGSLSYNEQFF. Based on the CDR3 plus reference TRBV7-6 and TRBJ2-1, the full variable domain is GAGVSQSPRYKVTKRGQDVALRCDPISGHVSLYWYRQALGQGPEFLTYFNYEAQQDKSGLPNDRFSAERPEGSISTLTIQRTEQRDSAMYRCASSRDSPGLAGSLSYNEQFFGPGTRLTVL.

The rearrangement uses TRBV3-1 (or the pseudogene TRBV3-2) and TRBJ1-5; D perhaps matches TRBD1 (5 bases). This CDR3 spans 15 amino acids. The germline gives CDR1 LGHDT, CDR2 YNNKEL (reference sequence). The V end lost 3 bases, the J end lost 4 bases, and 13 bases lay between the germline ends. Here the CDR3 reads CASSHENGGNQPQHF. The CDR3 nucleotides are TGTGCCAGCAGCCACGAGAACGGGGGGAATCAGCCCCAGCATTTT.

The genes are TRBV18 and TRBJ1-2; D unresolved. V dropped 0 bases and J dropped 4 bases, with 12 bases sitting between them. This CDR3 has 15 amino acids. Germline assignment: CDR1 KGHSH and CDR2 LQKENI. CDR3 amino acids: CASSPPFTDIYGYTF. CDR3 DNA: TGTGCCAGCTCACCACCGTTCACTGACATCTATGGCTACACCTTC.

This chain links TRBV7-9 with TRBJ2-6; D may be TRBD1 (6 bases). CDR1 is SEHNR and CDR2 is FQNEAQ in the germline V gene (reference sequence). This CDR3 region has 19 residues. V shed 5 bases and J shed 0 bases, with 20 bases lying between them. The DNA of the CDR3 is TGTGCCAGCAGCCCATCGACAGGCTTTAGCCCCTCTGGGGCCAACGTCCTGACTTTC. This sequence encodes CASSPSTGFSPSGANVLTF.

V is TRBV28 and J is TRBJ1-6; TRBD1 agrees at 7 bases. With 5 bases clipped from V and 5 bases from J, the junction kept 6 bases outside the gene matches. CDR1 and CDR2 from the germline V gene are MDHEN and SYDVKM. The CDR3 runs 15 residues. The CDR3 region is CASSIGTADNSPLHF. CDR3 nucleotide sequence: TGTGCCAGCAGTATCGGGACAGCTGATAATTCACCCCTCCACTTT.

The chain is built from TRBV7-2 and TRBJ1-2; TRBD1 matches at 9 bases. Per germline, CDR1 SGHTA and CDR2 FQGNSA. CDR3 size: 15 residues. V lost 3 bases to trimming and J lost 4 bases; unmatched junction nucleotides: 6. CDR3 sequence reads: CASSLVDRGGYGYTF. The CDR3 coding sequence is TGTGCCAGCAGCTTGGTGGACAGGGGTGGCTATGGCTACACCTTC.